A selection of T cell receptor beta chains follows, all from one sample in a study of identical twins. TCRdb analysed the 5' RACE reads with MiXCR anew, one entry per CDR3 protein. The data hold 240,000 or so distinct CDR3 sequences, with 5.5% to 7% observed a single time. In addition, the sample was reused for a study of yellow fever vaccine responses in identical twins.

Sequencing was performed on memory (CD45RO+) T cells sorted from blood. The receptors derive from a woman between 18 and 29 years old in good health. The CDR3 runs from the conserved cysteine through the conserved F or W. D genes are given only for firm matches. The listing skips clone size in some rows; elsewhere it reads once, few, many or a size class.

few	TRBV10-3	TRBJ1-6	-	CAISVGPRDHNSPLHF	TGTGCCATCAGTGTAGGGCCGAGGGACCATAATTCACCCCTCCACTTT
-	TRBV7-9	TRBJ1-2	-	CASSLGQATNYGYTF	TGTGCCAGCAGCTTAGGACAGGCGACTAACTATGGCTACACCTTC
many	TRBV28	TRBJ2-4	TRBD1	CASSPRQGNQNIQYF	TGTGCCAGCAGCCCCCGACAGGGAAATCAAAACATTCAGTACTTC
many	TRBV7-2	TRBJ2-2	TRBD2	CASGEAGGTGELFF	TGTGCCAGCGGGGAAGCGGGGGGAACCGGGGAGCTGTTTTTT
once	TRBV27	TRBJ2-3	-	CASNRVGTDTQYF	TGTGCCAGCAATCGAGTTGGGACAGATACGCAGTATTTT
few	TRBV20-1	TRBJ2-7	TRBD2	CSAPSGLHVEQYF	TGCAGTGCTCCCTCGGGACTACACGTCGAGCAGTACTTC
many	TRBV11-2	TRBJ1-5	-	CASSLDRNQPQHF	TGTGCCAGCAGCTTAGATCGAAATCAGCCCCAGCATTTT
many	TRBV28	TRBJ2-4	TRBD2	CASRSAGGGSAKNIQYF	TGTGCCAGCAGGTCTGCGGGGGGGGGCAGTGCCAAAAACATTCAGTACTTC
few	TRBV27	TRBJ2-1	-	CASSLCWDSNYNEQFF	TGTGCCAGCAGTCTATGCTGGGACTCCAACTACAATGAGCAGTTCTTC
few	TRBV7-6	TRBJ1-3	-	CASSLIGGLSGNTIYF	TGTGCCAGCAGCTTAATCGGGGGGCTATCTGGAAACACCATATATTTT
many	TRBV10-3	TRBJ1-1	TRBD1	CAISEPGQGNTEAFF	TGTGCCATCAGTGAGCCGGGACAGGGGAACACTGAAGCTTTCTTT
-	TRBV2	TRBJ2-4	-	CASRVGQGYNIQYF	TGTGCCAGCAGGGTAGGGCAGGGCTACAACATTCAGTACTTC
-	TRBV2	TRBJ2-7	TRBD2	CAKGLPSYEQYF	TGTGCCAAGGGACTACCCTCCTACGAGCAGTACTTC
-	TRBV19	TRBJ2-7	-	CASSNWGEQYF	TGTGCCAGTAGTAACTGGGGCGAGCAGTACTTC
many	TRBV28	TRBJ2-1	-	CAVPGTAYDGEQFF	TGTGCCGTACCCGGGACGGCTTATGACGGGGAGCAGTTCTTC
-	TRBV3-1	TRBJ2-7	TRBD2	CASSSTGTSRHEQYF	TGTGCCAGCAGCTCAACCGGGACTAGTAGACACGAGCAGTACTTC
many	TRBV4-2	TRBJ2-7	TRBD2	CASSQEIGTSFSEQYF	TGTGCCAGCAGCCAAGAGATCGGGACTAGCTTCTCCGAGCAGTACTTC
-	TRBV3-1	TRBJ2-1	-	CASSHGSEVDEQFF	TGTGCCAGCAGCCATGGGTCCGAGGTTGATGAGCAGTTCTTC
many	TRBV20-1	TRBJ2-7	TRBD2	CSAGSLAGRTYEQYF	TGCAGTGCTGGGAGTCTAGCGGGAAGAACCTACGAGCAGTACTTC
few	TRBV29-1	TRBJ2-3	TRBD1	CSAGGRSTDTQYF	TGCAGCGCAGGGGGTAGGAGCACAGATACGCAGTATTTT
few	TRBV7-8	TRBJ2-5	-	CASSLGYRETQETQYF	TGTGCCAGCAGCTTAGGGTACAGGGAGACGCAAGAGACCCAGTACTTC
-	TRBV20-1	TRBJ1-6	-	CSAVPGHGGLLHF	TGCAGTGCGGTCCCGGGACACGGTGGACTCCTCCACTTT
-	TRBV4-1	TRBJ2-5	-	CASSQGGPAQETQYF	TGCGCCAGCAGCCAAGGAGGGCCGGCGCAAGAGACCCAGTACTTC
many	TRBV5-6	TRBJ2-7	-	CASRPWGSHEQYF	TGTGCCAGCAGGCCCTGGGGCAGTCACGAGCAGTACTTC
many	TRBV28	TRBJ2-7	TRBD2	CASTSGLASSEQYF	TGTGCCAGCACGTCGGGACTAGCTTCAAGTGAGCAGTACTTC
-	TRBV3-1	TRBJ2-1	TRBD2	CASSQDQGLAGRNEQFF	TGTGCCAGCAGCCAAGATCAAGGGCTAGCGGGGCGGAATGAGCAGTTCTTC
many	TRBV7-2	TRBJ2-3	-	CASGRWGATDTQYF	TGTGCCAGCGGCAGGTGGGGGGCCACAGATACGCAGTATTTT
many	TRBV12-3/TRBV12-4	TRBJ2-3	-	CASSFGTGVFTDTQYF	TGTGCCAGCAGTTTTGGTACGGGAGTCTTCACAGATACGCAGTATTTT
many	TRBV11-2	TRBJ2-6	TRBD1	CASSSLRDRLSGANVLTF	TGTGCCAGCAGCTCCCTGCGGGACAGGTTATCTGGGGCCAACGTCCTGACTTTC
many	TRBV6-4	TRBJ2-3	-	CASSRGASDTQYF	TGTGCCAGCTCCCGGGGGGCGTCAGATACGCAGTATTTT
few	TRBV7-7	TRBJ2-5	-	CASSWGSDETQYF	TGTGCCAGCAGCTGGGGGTCAGACGAGACCCAGTACTTC
few	TRBV27	TRBJ2-3	-	CASSPGWDSTDTQYF	TGTGCCAGCAGTCCCGGCTGGGATAGCACAGATACGCAGTATTTT
-	TRBV4-1	TRBJ2-6	-	CASSQVFLGSNVLTF	TGCGCCAGCAGCCAAGTATTCCTGGGGAGCAACGTCCTGACTTTC